This T cell receptor (beta chain) was sequenced for a study of radiotherapy plus CTLA-4 blockade in lung cancer. Study overall: For approximately 19% of patients, objective responses occurred, and approximately 33% had disease control.

Of note for this clone: Its target is not known.

Study results and limitations: Blood-borne expansion of tumor-derived TCR clones followed radiotherapy plus ipilimumab.

The CDR3 sequence is 15 residues long. The V gene's germline CDR1 is MNHNS and CDR2 SASEGT. V was shortened by 1 base and J by 2 bases, with 9 bases between the two germline ends. This table comes from immunoSEQ multiplex PCR, and its TCRdb copy is limited to in-frame clones, with some not included. The sample lists tens of thousands of clones; approximately 86% were seen once. The TCR comes from a human donor with non-small cell lung cancer who had stable disease on radiotherapy plus ipilimumab. The V call is TRBV6-1, the J call TRBJ1-3; no reliable D call. Material: peripheral blood, obtained from a patient treated with radiotherapy plus ipilimumab. Written as DNA, the CDR3 is TGTGCCAGCAGTGAAGGGCGTGTAACTGGAAACACCATATATTTT. Protein: CASSEGRVTGNTIYF.